The table lists the clone carrying this TCR beta chain with a count of one. What it binds is not known. Sequencing was performed with immunoSEQ multiplex PCR; in TCRdb, only in-frame clones are kept and a portion is missing. This sample has roughly 500,000 clones, with 90% to 97% found just once. This sample is drawn from a study of shared clonotypes between healthy human individuals. Notes on the study in general: For sorted subsets, rarefaction showed incomplete sequencing despite large depth. Blood was the only sampled material, and tissue repertoires likely differ.

CDR1 ENHRY and CDR2 SYGVKD come from the germline V gene. The CDR3 consists of 14 residues. Trimming pared 9 bases from V and 5 bases from J, leaving 17 bases between. The origin of this receptor is a woman aged 25 to 39 in good health. V gene TRBV10-3 combines with J gene TRBJ2-1; tentatively, D is TRBD1 or TRBD2 (7 bases each). Source material: naive CD4+ T cells sorted from blood. Subset meaning: CD45RA+ positively selected. The CDR3 sequence: CAMAAGQRDNEQFF. CDR3 sequence (DNA): TGTGCCATGGCAGCGGGACAGAGGGACAATGAGCAGTTCTTC.